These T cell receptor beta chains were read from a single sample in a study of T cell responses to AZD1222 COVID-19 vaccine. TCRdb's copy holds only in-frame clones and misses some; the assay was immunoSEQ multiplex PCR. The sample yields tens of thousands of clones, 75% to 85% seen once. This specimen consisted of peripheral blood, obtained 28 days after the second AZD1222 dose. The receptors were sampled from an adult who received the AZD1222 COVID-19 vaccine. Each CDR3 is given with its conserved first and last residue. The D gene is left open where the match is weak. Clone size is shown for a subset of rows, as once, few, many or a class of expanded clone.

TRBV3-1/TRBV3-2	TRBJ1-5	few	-	CASGAAGPSGQPQHF	TGTGCCAGCGGGGCAGCCGGTCCCTCTGGCCAGCCCCAGCATTTT
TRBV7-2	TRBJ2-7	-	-	CASSLRPGPGREQYF	TGTGCCAGCAGCTTACGGCCAGGGCCGGGGCGCGAGCAGTACTTC
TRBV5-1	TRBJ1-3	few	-	CASSVGTGGFSGNTIYF	TGCGCCAGCAGCGTAGGGACGGGTGGATTCTCTGGAAACACCATATATTTT
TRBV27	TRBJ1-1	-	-	CASRTGNPNTEAFF	TGTGCCAGCAGGACGGGGAATCCGAACACTGAAGCTTTCTTT
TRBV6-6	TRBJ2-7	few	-	CASSNIQGGEQYF	TGTGCCAGCAGCAATATACAGGGAGGGGAGCAGTACTTC
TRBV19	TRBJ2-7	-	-	CASNGVGPFSEQYF	TGTGCCAGTAATGGGGTTGGACCATTCAGCGAGCAGTACTTC
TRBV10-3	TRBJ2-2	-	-	CAISQTGNTGELFF	TGTGCCATCAGTCAGACAGGGAACACCGGGGAGCTGTTTTTT
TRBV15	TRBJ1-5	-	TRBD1	CATSGGRDRQGQPQHF	TGTGCCACCAGCGGGGGCCGGGACAGGCAGGGTCAGCCCCAGCATTTT
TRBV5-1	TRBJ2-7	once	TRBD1	CASSPYTDRAYEQYF	TGCGCCAGCAGCCCATATACGGACAGGGCCTACGAGCAGTACTTC
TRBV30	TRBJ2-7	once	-	CAWSRTQTVSYEQYF	TGTGCCTGGAGTAGGACTCAAACAGTGTCCTACGAGCAGTACTTC
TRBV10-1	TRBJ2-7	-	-	CASSDGTLGSYEQYF	TGCGCCAGCAGTGACGGGACCCTAGGGAGCTACGAGCAGTACTTC
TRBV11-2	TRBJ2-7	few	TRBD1	CASSLGWGQSSYEQYF	TGTGCCAGCAGCTTAGGGTGGGGACAGAGCTCCTACGAGCAGTACTTC
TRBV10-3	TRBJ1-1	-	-	CAISDPGRGTNTEAFF	TGTGCCATCAGTGACCCGGGCCGCGGGACCAACACTGAAGCTTTCTTT
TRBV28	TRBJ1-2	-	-	CASKDSWVDGYTF	TGTGCCAGCAAAGATTCATGGGTTGATGGCTACACCTTC
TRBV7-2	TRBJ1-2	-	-	CASSSPGADYGYTF	TGTGCCAGCAGCTCCCCGGGGGCGGACTATGGCTACACCTTC
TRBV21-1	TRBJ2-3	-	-	CASSKVRLDGYTGDTQYF	TGTGCCAGCAGCAAAGTTCGGCTAGACGGTTATACGGGAGATACGCAGTATTTT
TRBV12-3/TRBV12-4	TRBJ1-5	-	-	CASSSWTEKPQHF	TGTGCCAGCAGTTCCTGGACGGAGAAGCCCCAGCATTTT
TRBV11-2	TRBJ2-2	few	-	CASSLDWAGELFF	TGTGCCAGCAGCTTAGACTGGGCCGGGGAGCTGTTTTTT
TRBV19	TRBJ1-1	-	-	CASSRARVSSSEAFF	TGTGCCAGTAGTAGGGCCAGGGTGTCAAGCTCTGAAGCTTTCTTT
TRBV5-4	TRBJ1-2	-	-	CASSLTGSEGYTF	TGTGCCAGCAGCTTGACGGGGAGCGAGGGCTACACCTTC
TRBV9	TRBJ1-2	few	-	CASSVPHNYGYTF	TGTGCCAGCAGCGTACCGCATAACTATGGCTACACCTTC
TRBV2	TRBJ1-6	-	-	CASSKSAGTGSSPLHF	TGTGCCAGCAGTAAAAGTGCCGGGACGGGGAGTTCACCCCTCCACTTT
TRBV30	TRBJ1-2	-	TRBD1	CAWSSIRQGYGYTF	TGTGCCTGGAGTTCAATTCGACAGGGCTATGGCTACACCTTC
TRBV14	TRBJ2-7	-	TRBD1	CASSQGGQGVVGEQYF	TGTGCCAGCAGCCAAGGTGGACAGGGGGTTGTAGGCGAGCAGTACTTC
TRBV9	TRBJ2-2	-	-	CASSPLSGNTGELFF	TGTGCCAGCAGCCCTCTTAGCGGTAACACCGGGGAGCTGTTTTTT
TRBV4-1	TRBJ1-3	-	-	CASSQDQGNTIYF	TGCGCCAGCAGCCAAGACCAGGGAAACACCATATATTTT
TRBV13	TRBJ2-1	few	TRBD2	CASSLRTSGGGSSYNEQFF	TGTGCCAGCAGCCTGCGGACTAGCGGGGGGGGAAGCTCCTACAATGAGCAGTTCTTC
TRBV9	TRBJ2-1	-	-	CASSVDLGTDYNEQFF	TGTGCCAGCAGCGTAGATCTGGGGACCGATTACAATGAGCAGTTCTTC
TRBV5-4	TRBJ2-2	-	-	CASSLPGQLYTGELFF	TGTGCCAGCAGCTTGCCGGGACAACTATACACCGGGGAGCTGTTTTTT
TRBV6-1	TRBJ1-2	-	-	CASSEDRAGPYGYTF	TGTGCCAGCAGTGAAGATCGGGCAGGGCCCTATGGCTACACCTTC
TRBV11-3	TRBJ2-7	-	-	CASSLEGGKQYF	TGTGCCAGCAGCTTAGAAGGCGGTAAGCAGTACTTC
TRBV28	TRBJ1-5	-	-	CASTFGQPGNQPQHF	TGTGCCAGCACCTTCGGGCAGCCGGGCAATCAGCCCCAGCATTTT
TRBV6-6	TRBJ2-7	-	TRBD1	CASSYPQGVRDEQYF	TGTGCCAGCAGTTACCCTCAGGGGGTTCGAGACGAGCAGTACTTC
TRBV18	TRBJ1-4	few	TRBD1	CASSPPGGTGGEKLFF	TGTGCCAGCTCACCACCGGGTGGGACAGGTGGCGAAAAACTGTTTTTT
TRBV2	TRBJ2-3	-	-	CASSAPGGTQYF	TGTGCCAGCAGTGCGCCGGGGGGCACTCAGTATTTT